This T cell receptor (beta chain) was recorded in a study of OX40 agonist ivuxolimab in advanced cancers. General study points: The investigators did not determine what antigen specificity the expanded peripheral T cells had. The mean number of expanded clones was higher in CD8+ T cells than in CD4+.

TCRdb's table, derived via immunoSEQ multiplex PCR, lists solely in-frame clones and lacks some. The sample lists about 48,000 clones; about 85% were seen once. Concerning this clone itself: The antigen is unknown.

The source material was CD4+ or CD8+ T cells sorted from blood, sampled in a trial of the OX40 agonist ivuxolimab. This sequence was found in an adult with an advanced solid tumor such as melanoma, head and neck, liver or kidney cancer.

CDR3 residues: CASSEAGGTYEQYF. CDR3 sequence (DNA): TGTGCCAGCAGTGAGGCGGGAGGCACCTACGAGCAGTACTTC. The rearrangement joins TRBV6-1 to TRBJ2-7; 8 bases are shared with TRBD2. V lost 3 bases, J lost 2 bases, and 3 bases stayed unmatched. CDR1 and CDR2 (germline): MNHNS, SASEGT. The length of the CDR3 is 14 residues.